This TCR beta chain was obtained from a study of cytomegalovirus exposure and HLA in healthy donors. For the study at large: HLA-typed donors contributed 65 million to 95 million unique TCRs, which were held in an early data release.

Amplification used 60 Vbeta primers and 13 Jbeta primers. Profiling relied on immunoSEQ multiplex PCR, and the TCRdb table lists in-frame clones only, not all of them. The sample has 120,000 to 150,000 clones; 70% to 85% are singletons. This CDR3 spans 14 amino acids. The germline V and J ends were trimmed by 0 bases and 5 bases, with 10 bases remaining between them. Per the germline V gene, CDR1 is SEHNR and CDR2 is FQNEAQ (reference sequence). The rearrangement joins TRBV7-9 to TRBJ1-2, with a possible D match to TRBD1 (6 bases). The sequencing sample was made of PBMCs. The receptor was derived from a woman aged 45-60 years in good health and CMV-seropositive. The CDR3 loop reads CASSLAGGAYGYTF. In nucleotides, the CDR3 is TGTGCCAGCAGCTTAGCTGGGGGCGCTTATGGCTACACCTTC. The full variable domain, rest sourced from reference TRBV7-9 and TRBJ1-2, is DTGVSQNPRHKITKRGQNVTFRCDPISEHNRLYWYRQTLGQGPEFLTYFQNEAQLEKSRLLSDRFSAERPKGSFSTLEIQRTEQGDSAMYLCASSLAGGAYGYTFGSGTRLTVV.